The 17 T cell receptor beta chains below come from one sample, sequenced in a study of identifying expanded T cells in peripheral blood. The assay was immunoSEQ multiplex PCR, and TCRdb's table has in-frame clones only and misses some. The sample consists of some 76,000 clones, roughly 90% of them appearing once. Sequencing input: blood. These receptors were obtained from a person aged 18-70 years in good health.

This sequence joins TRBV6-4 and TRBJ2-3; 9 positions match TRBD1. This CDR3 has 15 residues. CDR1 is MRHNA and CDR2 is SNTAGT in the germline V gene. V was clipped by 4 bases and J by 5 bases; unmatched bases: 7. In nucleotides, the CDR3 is TGTGCCAGCAGTGCCGGGACAGGGCGAGAAGATACGCAGTATTTT. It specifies CASSAGTGREDTQYF.

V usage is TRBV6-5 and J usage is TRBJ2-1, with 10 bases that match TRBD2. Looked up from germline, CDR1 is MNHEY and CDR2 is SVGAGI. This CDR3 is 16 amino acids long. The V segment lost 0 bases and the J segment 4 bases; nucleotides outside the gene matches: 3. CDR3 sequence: CASSYSLTSGYNEQFF. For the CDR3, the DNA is TGTGCCAGCAGTTACTCACTGACTAGCGGGTACAATGAGCAGTTCTTC.

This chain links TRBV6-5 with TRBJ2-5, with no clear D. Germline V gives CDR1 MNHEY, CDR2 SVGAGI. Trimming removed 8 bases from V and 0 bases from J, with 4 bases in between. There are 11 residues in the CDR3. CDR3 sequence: CASGYQETQYF. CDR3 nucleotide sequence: TGTGCCAGCGGGTACCAAGAGACCCAGTACTTC.

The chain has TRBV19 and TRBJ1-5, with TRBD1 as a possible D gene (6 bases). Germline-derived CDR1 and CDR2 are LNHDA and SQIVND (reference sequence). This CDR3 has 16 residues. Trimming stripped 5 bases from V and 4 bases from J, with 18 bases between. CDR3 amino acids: CASSDLWTAVNQPQHF. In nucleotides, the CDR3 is TGTGCCAGTAGTGATCTTTGGACAGCGGTTAATCAGCCCCAGCATTTT.

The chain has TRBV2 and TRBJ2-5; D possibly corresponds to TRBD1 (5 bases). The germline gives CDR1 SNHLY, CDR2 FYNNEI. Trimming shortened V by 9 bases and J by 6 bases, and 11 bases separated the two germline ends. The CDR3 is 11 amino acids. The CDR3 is CASSRVQTQYF. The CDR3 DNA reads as TGTGCCAGTAGCAGGGTCCAGACCCAGTACTTC.

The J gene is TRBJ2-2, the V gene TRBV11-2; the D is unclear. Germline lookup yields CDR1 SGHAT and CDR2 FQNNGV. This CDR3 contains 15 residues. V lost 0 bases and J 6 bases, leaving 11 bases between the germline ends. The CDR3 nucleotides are TGTGCCAGCAGCTTAGAATGGGGATTGGCCGGGGAGCTGTTTTTT. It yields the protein CASSLEWGLAGELFF.

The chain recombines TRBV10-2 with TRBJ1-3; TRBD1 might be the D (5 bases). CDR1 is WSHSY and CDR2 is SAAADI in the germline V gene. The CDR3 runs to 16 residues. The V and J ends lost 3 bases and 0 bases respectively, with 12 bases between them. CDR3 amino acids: CASSERQTFSGNTIYF. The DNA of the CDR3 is TGCGCCAGCAGTGAACGACAGACCTTCTCTGGAAACACCATATATTTT.

The CDR3 region is CASSLGPANTGELFF. DNA for the CDR3: TGTGCCAGCAGCTTAGGGCCCGCGAACACCGGGGAGCTGTTTTTT. This chain uses TRBV7-7 with TRBJ2-2; D unresolved. The CDR3 is 15 amino acids. The V gene lost 1 base and the J gene lost 0 bases, with 6 bases spanning the gap. The germline V gene has CDR1 SSHAT and CDR2 FNYEAQ (reference sequence).

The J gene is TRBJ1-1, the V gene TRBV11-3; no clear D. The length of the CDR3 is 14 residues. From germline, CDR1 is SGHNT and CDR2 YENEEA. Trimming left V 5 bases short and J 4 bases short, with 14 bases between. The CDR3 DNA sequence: TGTGCCAGCAGCCCCCGGGGAGGGAGCACTGAAGCTTTCTTT. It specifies CASSPRGGSTEAFF.

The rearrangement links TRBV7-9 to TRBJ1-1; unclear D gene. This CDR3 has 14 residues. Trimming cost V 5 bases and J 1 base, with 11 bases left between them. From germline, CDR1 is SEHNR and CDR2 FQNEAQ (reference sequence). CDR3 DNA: TGTGCCAGCAGCCTTGGACGCACGAACACTGAAGCTTTCTTT. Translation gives CASSLGRTNTEAFF.

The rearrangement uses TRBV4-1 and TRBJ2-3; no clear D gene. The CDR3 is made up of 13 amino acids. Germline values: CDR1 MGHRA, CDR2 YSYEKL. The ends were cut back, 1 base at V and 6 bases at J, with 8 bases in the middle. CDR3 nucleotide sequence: TGCGCCAGCAGCCAAGGTTTGACTGATACGCAGTATTTT. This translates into CASSQGLTDTQYF.

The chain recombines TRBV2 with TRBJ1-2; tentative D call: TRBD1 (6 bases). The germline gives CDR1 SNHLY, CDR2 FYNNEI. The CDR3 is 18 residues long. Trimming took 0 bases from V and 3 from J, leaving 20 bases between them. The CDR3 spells CASSEAYRMNRADYGYTF. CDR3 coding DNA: TGTGCCAGCAGTGAAGCATATCGAATGAACAGGGCCGACTATGGCTACACCTTC. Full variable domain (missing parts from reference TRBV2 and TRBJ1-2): EPEVTQTPSHQVTQMGQEVILRCVPISNHLYFYWYRQILGQKVEFLVSFYNNEISEKSEIFDDQFSVERPDGSNFTLKIRSTKLEDSAMYFCASSEAYRMNRADYGYTFGSGTRLTVV.

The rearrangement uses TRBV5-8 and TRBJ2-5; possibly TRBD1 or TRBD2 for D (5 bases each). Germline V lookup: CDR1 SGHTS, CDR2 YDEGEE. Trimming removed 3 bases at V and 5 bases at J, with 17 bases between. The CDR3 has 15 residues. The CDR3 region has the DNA TGTGCCAGCAGCTGGCAAGGGGACGCTCGGGAGACCCAGTACTTC. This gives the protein CASSWQGDARETQYF.

CDR3 in amino acids: CASSFQRGGTDTQYF. CDR3 DNA: TGCGCCAGCAGCTTCCAGCGGGGGGGTACAGATACGCAGTATTTT. The V and J genes are TRBV5-1 and TRBJ2-3; 10 bases are shared with TRBD2. V lost 2 bases and J lost 3; bases outside the gene matches: 3. Germline CDR1 reads SGHRS; CDR2 reads YFSETQ. The CDR3 totals 15 residues.

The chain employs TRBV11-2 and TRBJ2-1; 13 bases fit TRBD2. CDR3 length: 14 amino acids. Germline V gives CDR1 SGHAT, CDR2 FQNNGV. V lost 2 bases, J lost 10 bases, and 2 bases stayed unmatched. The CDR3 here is CASSLTSGGAEQFF. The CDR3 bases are TGTGCCAGCAGCTTAACTAGCGGGGGGGCCGAGCAGTTCTTC. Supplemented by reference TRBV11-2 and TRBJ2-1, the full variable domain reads EAGVAQSPRYKIIEKRQSVAFWCNPISGHATLYWYQQILGQGPKLLIQFQNNGVVDDSQLPKDRFSAERLKGVDSTLKIQPAKLEDSAVYLCASSLTSGGAEQFFGPGTRLTVL.

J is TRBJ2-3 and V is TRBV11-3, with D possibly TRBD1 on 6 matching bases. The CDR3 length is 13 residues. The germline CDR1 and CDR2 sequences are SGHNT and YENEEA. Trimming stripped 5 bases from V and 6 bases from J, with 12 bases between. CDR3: CASSQQGYDTQYF. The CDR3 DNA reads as TGTGCCAGCAGCCAACAGGGTTACGATACGCAGTATTTT.

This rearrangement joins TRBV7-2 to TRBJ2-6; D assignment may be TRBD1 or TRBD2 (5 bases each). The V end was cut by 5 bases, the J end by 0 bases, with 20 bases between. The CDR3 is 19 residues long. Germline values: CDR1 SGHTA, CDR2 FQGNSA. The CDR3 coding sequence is TGTGCCAGCAGCCCACCCCGGGGCTCTTCGAGCTCTGGGGCCAACGTCCTGACTTTC. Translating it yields CASSPPRGSSSSGANVLTF.